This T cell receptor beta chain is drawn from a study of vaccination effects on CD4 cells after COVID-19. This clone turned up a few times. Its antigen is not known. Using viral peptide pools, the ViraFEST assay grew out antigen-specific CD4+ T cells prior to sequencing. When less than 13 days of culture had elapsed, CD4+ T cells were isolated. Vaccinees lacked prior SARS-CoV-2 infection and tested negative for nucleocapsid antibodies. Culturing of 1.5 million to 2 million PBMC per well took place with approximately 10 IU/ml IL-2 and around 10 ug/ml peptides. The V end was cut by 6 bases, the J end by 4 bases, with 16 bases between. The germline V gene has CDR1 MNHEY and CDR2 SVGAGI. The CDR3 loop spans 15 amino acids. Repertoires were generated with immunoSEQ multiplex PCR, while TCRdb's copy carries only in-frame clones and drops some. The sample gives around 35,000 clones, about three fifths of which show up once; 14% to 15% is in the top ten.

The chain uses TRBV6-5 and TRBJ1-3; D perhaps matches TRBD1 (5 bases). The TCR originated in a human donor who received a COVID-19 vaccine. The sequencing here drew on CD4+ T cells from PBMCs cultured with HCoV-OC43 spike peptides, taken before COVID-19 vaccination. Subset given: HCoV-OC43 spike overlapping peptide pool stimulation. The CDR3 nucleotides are TGTGCCAGCAGCAAGACGACAGCACCAGGAAACACCATATATTTT. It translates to CASSKTTAPGNTIYF.